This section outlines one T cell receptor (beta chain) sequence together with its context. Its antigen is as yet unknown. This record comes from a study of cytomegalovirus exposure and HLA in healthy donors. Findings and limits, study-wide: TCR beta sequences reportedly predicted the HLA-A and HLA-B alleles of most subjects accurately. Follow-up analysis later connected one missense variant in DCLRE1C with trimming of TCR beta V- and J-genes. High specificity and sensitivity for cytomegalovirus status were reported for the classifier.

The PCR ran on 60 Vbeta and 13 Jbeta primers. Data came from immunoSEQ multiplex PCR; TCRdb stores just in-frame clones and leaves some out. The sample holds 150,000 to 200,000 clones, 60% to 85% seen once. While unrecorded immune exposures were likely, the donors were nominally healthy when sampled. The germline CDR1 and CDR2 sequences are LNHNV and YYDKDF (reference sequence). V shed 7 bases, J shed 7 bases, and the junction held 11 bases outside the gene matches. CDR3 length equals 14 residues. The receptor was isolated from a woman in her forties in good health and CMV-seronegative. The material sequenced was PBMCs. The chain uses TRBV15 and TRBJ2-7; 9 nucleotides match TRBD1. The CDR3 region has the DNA TGTGCCACCAACCCGAGACAGGGGGGACGGGAGCAGTACTTC. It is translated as CATNPRQGGREQYF.